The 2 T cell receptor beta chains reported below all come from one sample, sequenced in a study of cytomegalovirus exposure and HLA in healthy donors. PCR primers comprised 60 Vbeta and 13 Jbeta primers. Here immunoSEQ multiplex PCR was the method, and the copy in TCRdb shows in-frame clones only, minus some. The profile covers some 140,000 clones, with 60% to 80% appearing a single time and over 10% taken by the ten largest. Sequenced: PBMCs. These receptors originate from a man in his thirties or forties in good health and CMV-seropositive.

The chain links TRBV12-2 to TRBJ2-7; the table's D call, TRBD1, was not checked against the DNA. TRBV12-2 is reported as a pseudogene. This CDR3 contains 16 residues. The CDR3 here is CASRPLGLTGKYEQYF. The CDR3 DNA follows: TGTGCAAGTCGTCCCCTCGGTTTGACAGGGAAGTACGAGCAGTACTTC.

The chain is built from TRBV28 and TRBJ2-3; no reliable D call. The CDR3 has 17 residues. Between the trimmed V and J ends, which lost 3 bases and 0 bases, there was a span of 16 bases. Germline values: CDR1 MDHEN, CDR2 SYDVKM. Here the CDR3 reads CASSFYRRATSTDTQYF. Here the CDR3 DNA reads TGTGCCAGCAGTTTCTACCGGAGAGCAACAAGCACAGATACGCAGTATTTT.